This is a list of T cell receptor beta chains from one sample in a study of Ad26.COV2.S vaccination and SARS-CoV-2 variants. Produced via immunoSEQ multiplex PCR; TCRdb's table is partial and in-frame only. The table lists about 420,000 clones, 85% to 90% of them singletons. Sequencing used peripheral blood, obtained in a trial of Ad26.COV2.S vaccine versus placebo. The receptors derive from a person aged 18-60 years who received the Ad26.COV2.S COVID-19 vaccine or a placebo. Each CDR3 is given with its conserved first and last residue. The D gene is left open where the match is weak. Clone sizes are given selectively: once, few, many, or a class where the clone is expanded.

d_gene: NA; v_gene: TRBV4-1; abundance: NA; j_gene: TRBJ2-2; CDR3aa: CASSKAGRELFF; CDR3nt: TGCGCCAGCAGCAAAGCGGGCCGGGAGCTGTTTTTT
d_gene: NA; v_gene: TRBV10-3; abundance: NA; j_gene: TRBJ1-1; CDR3aa: CAISESTGNTEAFF; CDR3nt: TGTGCCATCAGTGAGTCGACAGGGAACACTGAAGCTTTCTTT
d_gene: NA; v_gene: TRBV19; abundance: NA; j_gene: TRBJ1-1; CDR3aa: CASSIIGTGGAFF; CDR3nt: TGTGCCAGTAGTATAATTGGTACTGGCGGAGCTTTCTTT
d_gene: NA; v_gene: TRBV28; abundance: few; j_gene: TRBJ1-5; CDR3aa: CASRLRGSNQPQHF; CDR3nt: TGTGCCAGCAGGTTAAGGGGAAGCAATCAGCCCCAGCATTTT
d_gene: NA; v_gene: TRBV24-1; abundance: NA; j_gene: TRBJ2-1; CDR3aa: CATSDLNRVPYEQFF; CDR3nt: TGTGCCACCAGTGACCTAAACAGGGTCCCTTACGAGCAGTTCTTC
d_gene: TRBD1; v_gene: TRBV9; abundance: NA; j_gene: TRBJ2-3; CDR3aa: CASSAGTGETDTQYF; CDR3nt: TGTGCCAGCAGCGCCGGGACAGGGGAAACAGATACGCAGTATTTT
d_gene: NA; v_gene: TRBV14; abundance: NA; j_gene: TRBJ1-1; CDR3aa: CASSQGRGPTEAFF; CDR3nt: TGTGCCAGCAGCCAAGGTCGGGGGCCCACTGAAGCTTTCTTT
d_gene: TRBD1; v_gene: TRBV5-1; abundance: NA; j_gene: TRBJ2-7; CDR3aa: CASSFQGQASYEQYF; CDR3nt: TGCGCCAGCAGCTTTCAGGGACAGGCGTCCTACGAGCAGTACTTC
d_gene: TRBD1; v_gene: TRBV7-2; abundance: NA; j_gene: TRBJ1-1; CDR3aa: CASSFRRTGGRYTEAFF; CDR3nt: TGTGCCAGCAGCTTTCGAAGGACAGGGGGGCGGTACACTGAAGCTTTCTTT
d_gene: NA; v_gene: TRBV30; abundance: NA; j_gene: TRBJ2-3; CDR3aa: CAWSLNTDTQYF; CDR3nt: TGTGCCTGGAGCCTCAACACAGATACGCAGTATTTT
d_gene: NA; v_gene: TRBV4-3; abundance: NA; j_gene: TRBJ2-7; CDR3aa: CASSQENFLGEQYF; CDR3nt: TGCGCCAGCAGCCAAGAAAACTTCCTTGGCGAGCAGTACTTC
d_gene: TRBD1; v_gene: TRBV7-9; abundance: once; j_gene: TRBJ2-1; CDR3aa: CASSPSPGTGLFNEQFF; CDR3nt: TGTGCCAGCAGCCCCAGTCCCGGGACAGGCCTGTTCAATGAGCAGTTCTTC
d_gene: NA; v_gene: TRBV28; abundance: NA; j_gene: TRBJ1-2; CDR3aa: CATLRDYGYTF; CDR3nt: TGTGCCACCCTCCGTGACTATGGCTACACCTTC
d_gene: TRBD2; v_gene: TRBV6-5; abundance: NA; j_gene: TRBJ2-3; CDR3aa: CASIAGDTTDTQYF; CDR3nt: TGTGCCAGCATAGCGGGGGATACCACAGATACGCAGTATTTT
d_gene: TRBD1; v_gene: TRBV5-4; abundance: few; j_gene: TRBJ1-1; CDR3aa: CASSLTGETEAFF; CDR3nt: TGTGCCAGCAGCTTGACAGGGGAGACTGAAGCTTTCTTT
d_gene: TRBD2; v_gene: TRBV27; abundance: NA; j_gene: TRBJ2-1; CDR3aa: CASSWRTSGDAEQFF; CDR3nt: TGTGCCAGCAGTTGGAGGACTAGCGGGGACGCTGAGCAGTTCTTC
d_gene: NA; v_gene: TRBV19; abundance: NA; j_gene: TRBJ1-2; CDR3aa: CASSISLKYGYTF; CDR3nt: TGTGCCAGTAGTATCTCCCTCAAATATGGCTACACCTTC
d_gene: TRBD1; v_gene: TRBV2; abundance: NA; j_gene: TRBJ2-5; CDR3aa: CASAPARGQWETQYF; CDR3nt: TGTGCCAGCGCCCCGGCCAGGGGGCAGTGGGAGACCCAGTACTTC
d_gene: NA; v_gene: TRBV11-2; abundance: once; j_gene: TRBJ2-7; CDR3aa: CASSFRYEQYF; CDR3nt: TGTGCCAGCAGCTTTAGGTACGAGCAGTACTTC
d_gene: NA; v_gene: TRBV18; abundance: once; j_gene: TRBJ1-5; CDR3aa: CASSLSGGGASNQPQHF; CDR3nt: TGTGCCAGCTCACTATCAGGTGGAGGGGCAAGCAATCAGCCCCAGCATTTT
d_gene: NA; v_gene: TRBV2; abundance: NA; j_gene: TRBJ2-3; CDR3aa: CAGEPNFTDTQYF; CDR3nt: TGTGCCGGGGAGCCAAATTTCACAGATACGCAGTATTTT
d_gene: TRBD2; v_gene: TRBV9; abundance: once; j_gene: TRBJ2-7; CDR3aa: CASNPGLAGHYEQYF; CDR3nt: TGTGCCAGCAACCCCGGACTAGCGGGGCACTACGAGCAGTACTTC
d_gene: NA; v_gene: TRBV4-3; abundance: NA; j_gene: TRBJ2-7; CDR3aa: CASSQADGSGQYF; CDR3nt: TGCGCCAGCAGCCAAGCTGATGGAAGCGGGCAGTACTTC
d_gene: NA; v_gene: TRBV30; abundance: NA; j_gene: TRBJ1-5; CDR3aa: CAWSGGRDGNQPQHF; CDR3nt: TGTGCCTGGAGTGGAGGAAGGGATGGCAATCAGCCCCAGCATTTT
d_gene: NA; v_gene: TRBV28; abundance: NA; j_gene: TRBJ2-4; CDR3aa: CASSQGIGIQYF; CDR3nt: TGTGCCAGCAGCCAGGGGATCGGCATTCAGTACTTC
d_gene: NA; v_gene: TRBV11-1; abundance: NA; j_gene: TRBJ1-6; CDR3aa: CASSTYPSSYNSPLHF; CDR3nt: TGTGCCAGCAGCACCTACCCCAGCTCCTATAATTCACCCCTCCACTTT
d_gene: TRBD1; v_gene: TRBV7-6; abundance: NA; j_gene: TRBJ2-7; CDR3aa: CASSIRTGQASYEQYF; CDR3nt: TGTGCCAGCAGCATCAGGACTGGACAGGCCTCCTACGAGCAGTACTTC
d_gene: NA; v_gene: TRBV28; abundance: NA; j_gene: TRBJ2-7; CDR3aa: CASSLFSGTGWNEQYF; CDR3nt: TGTGCCAGCAGTTTATTTTCCGGTACAGGGTGGAACGAGCAGTACTTC
d_gene: TRBD2; v_gene: TRBV7-2; abundance: NA; j_gene: TRBJ2-3; CDR3aa: CASSLWTSGVDTQYF; CDR3nt: TGTGCCAGCAGCTTATGGACTAGCGGGGTAGATACGCAGTATTTT
d_gene: NA; v_gene: TRBV19; abundance: NA; j_gene: TRBJ1-2; CDR3aa: CASKLMTGTVGGYTF; CDR3nt: TGTGCCAGTAAGCTCATGACAGGAACAGTGGGTGGCTACACCTTC
d_gene: TRBD2; v_gene: TRBV3-1/TRBV3-2; abundance: NA; j_gene: TRBJ2-5; CDR3aa: CARSPGLAGGDGETQYF; CDR3nt: TGTGCCCGCAGCCCGGGACTAGCGGGGGGGGACGGGGAGACCCAGTACTTC
d_gene: TRBD2; v_gene: TRBV28; abundance: NA; j_gene: TRBJ2-4; CDR3aa: CASRRLASGVTKNIQYF; CDR3nt: TGTGCCAGCAGAAGGTTAGCTAGCGGGGTTACCAAAAACATTCAGTACTTC
d_gene: NA; v_gene: TRBV18; abundance: NA; j_gene: TRBJ1-2; CDR3aa: CASSPVGGKLYGYTF; CDR3nt: TGTGCCAGCTCACCTGTCGGCGGGAAGCTCTATGGCTACACCTTC
d_gene: TRBD1; v_gene: TRBV30; abundance: NA; j_gene: TRBJ2-2; CDR3aa: CAWSKTGTGAGELFF; CDR3nt: TGTGCCTGGAGCAAGACCGGGACAGGGGCCGGGGAGCTGTTTTTT
d_gene: NA; v_gene: TRBV3-1/TRBV3-2; abundance: NA; j_gene: TRBJ2-3; CDR3aa: CASSLRGPDTQYF; CDR3nt: TGTGCCAGCAGCCTCAGAGGGCCAGATACGCAGTATTTT
d_gene: NA; v_gene: TRBV29-1; abundance: NA; j_gene: TRBJ2-1; CDR3aa: CSVEVLGGVNNEQFF; CDR3nt: TGCAGCGTTGAAGTACTTGGCGGGGTCAACAATGAGCAGTTCTTC
d_gene: NA; v_gene: TRBV5-1; abundance: NA; j_gene: TRBJ2-1; CDR3aa: CASSLATGRVSYNEQFF; CDR3nt: TGCGCCAGCAGCTTGGCAACGGGACGGGTCTCCTACAATGAGCAGTTCTTC
d_gene: TRBD1; v_gene: TRBV7-6; abundance: NA; j_gene: TRBJ2-5; CDR3aa: CASTTTGGEWETQYF; CDR3nt: TGTGCCAGCACTACCACAGGGGGAGAGTGGGAGACCCAGTACTTC
d_gene: NA; v_gene: TRBV24-1; abundance: NA; j_gene: TRBJ2-1; CDR3aa: CATSDPPINEQFF; CDR3nt: TGTGCCACCAGTGACCCCCCAATCAATGAGCAGTTCTTC
d_gene: TRBD1; v_gene: TRBV2; abundance: NA; j_gene: TRBJ2-1; CDR3aa: CASSEGTGRGNYNEQFF; CDR3nt: TGTGCCAGCAGTGAAGGGACAGGGAGAGGGAACTACAATGAGCAGTTCTTC
d_gene: NA; v_gene: TRBV24-1; abundance: NA; j_gene: TRBJ2-1; CDR3aa: CATSDRQTRSSYNEQFF; CDR3nt: TGTGCCACCAGTGACCGACAGACCCGGAGCTCCTACAATGAGCAGTTCTTC
d_gene: NA; v_gene: TRBV7-2; abundance: few; j_gene: TRBJ1-2; CDR3aa: CASSFSRDLNYGYTF; CDR3nt: TGTGCCAGCAGCTTTAGTAGGGACCTCAACTATGGCTACACCTTC
d_gene: TRBD1; v_gene: TRBV7-2; abundance: once; j_gene: TRBJ2-3; CDR3aa: CASLPTGGADTQYF; CDR3nt: TGTGCCAGCTTACCGACAGGGGGCGCAGATACGCAGTATTTT
d_gene: TRBD1; v_gene: TRBV25-1; abundance: NA; j_gene: TRBJ1-3; CDR3aa: CASSPGQGGYYSGNTIYF; CDR3nt: TGTGCCAGCAGTCCGGGACAGGGTGGATACTACTCTGGAAACACCATATATTTT
d_gene: NA; v_gene: TRBV5-4; abundance: NA; j_gene: TRBJ2-7; CDR3aa: CATKIDSSYEQYF; CDR3nt: TGTGCCACCAAGATCGACAGTTCCTACGAGCAGTACTTC
d_gene: NA; v_gene: TRBV3-1/TRBV3-2; abundance: NA; j_gene: TRBJ2-1; CDR3aa: CASSRPVGYYNEQFF; CDR3nt: TGTGCCAGCAGCCGGCCGGTAGGCTACTACAATGAGCAGTTCTTC